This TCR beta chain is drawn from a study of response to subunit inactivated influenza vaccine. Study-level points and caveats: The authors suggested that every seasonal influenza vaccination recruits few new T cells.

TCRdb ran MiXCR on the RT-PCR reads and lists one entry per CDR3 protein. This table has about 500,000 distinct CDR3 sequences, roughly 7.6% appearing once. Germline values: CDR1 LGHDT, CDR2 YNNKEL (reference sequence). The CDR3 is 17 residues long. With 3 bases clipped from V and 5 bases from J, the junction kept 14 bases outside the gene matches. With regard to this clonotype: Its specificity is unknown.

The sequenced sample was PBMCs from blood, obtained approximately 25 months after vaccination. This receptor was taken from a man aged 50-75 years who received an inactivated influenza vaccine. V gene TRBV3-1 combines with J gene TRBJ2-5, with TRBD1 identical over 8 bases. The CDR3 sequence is CASSHPLGQGGLETQYF. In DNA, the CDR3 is TGTGCCAGCAGCCATCCCCTCGGACAGGGAGGTTTGGAGACCCAGTACTTC.